Below, 27 T cell receptor beta chains from the same sample are listed, as sequenced in a study of blood T cell repertoires in COVID-19. Clones were sequenced by immunoSEQ multiplex PCR, and TCRdb holds only the in-frame ones, with some missing. In the table there are 25,000 to 35,000 clones, around 90% of which are singletons. The sequenced sample consisted of peripheral blood. The receptors stem from a man between 65 and 85 years old with active COVID-19.

V gene TRBV2 combines with J gene TRBJ2-2, with 8 positions matching TRBD1. The CDR3 contains 15 residues. Trimming at V came to 7 bases and at J to 0 bases, leaving 4 bases not matched to a gene. Germline V gives CDR1 SNHLY, CDR2 FYNNEI. CDR3 region: CASKLQGANTGELFF. The CDR3 DNA is TGTGCCAGCAAATTACAGGGGGCGAACACCGGGGAGCTGTTTTTT.

V usage is TRBV19 and J usage is TRBJ1-2; possible D gene TRBD1, 5 bases. The CDR3 has 15 residues. The V end was cut by 0 bases, the J end by 8 bases, with 16 bases between. Per the germline V gene, CDR1 is LNHDA and CDR2 is SQIVND (reference sequence). The CDR3 protein is CASSIEGRTIEGYTF. The DNA for the CDR3 is TGTGCCAGTAGTATAGAGGGCAGGACAATTGAAGGCTACACCTTC.

This rearrangement joins TRBV6-2 or TRBV6-3 to TRBJ2-3, with 10 bases that match TRBD2. The CDR3 spans 18 residues. Germline-derived CDR1 and CDR2 are MNHEY and SVGEGT. V shed 4 bases and J 2 bases; nucleotides not matched to a gene: 12. The CDR3 sequence is CASSFPLAGALYTDTQYF. CDR3 in DNA: TGTGCCAGCAGTTTCCCCCTAGCGGGGGCCCTTTACACAGATACGCAGTATTTT.

The V call is TRBV21-1, the J call TRBJ1-4; the table's D call of TRBD1 was not tested on the DNA. TRBV21-1 is shown as a pseudogene. This CDR3 has 14 residues. The CDR3 region is CASSGQGVFEKLFF. CDR3 coding DNA: TGTGCCAGCAGCGGACAGGGAGTTTTCGAAAAACTGTTTTTT.

The gene calls are TRBV14 and TRBJ2-2; D is perhaps TRBD1 (5 bases). The V end lost 4 bases, the J end lost 2 bases, and 14 bases lay between the germline ends. This CDR3 spans 16 amino acids. Germline V gives CDR1 SGHDN, CDR2 FVKESK. The CDR3 DNA reads as TGTGCCAGCAGCCTCTTAGACAGACGCAACACCGGGGAGCTGTTTTTT. Its translation is CASSLLDRRNTGELFF.

The chain couples TRBV7-3 to TRBJ2-3, with 8 bases fitting TRBD1. The length of the CDR3 is 17 residues. Germline values: CDR1 SGHTA, CDR2 FQGTGA. The ends lost 1 base at V and 3 bases at J; junction bases unmatched: 9. This CDR3 is CASSLNGQGGSTDTQYF. CDR3 bases: TGTGCCAGCAGCTTAAATGGACAGGGTGGCTCTACAGATACGCAGTATTTT.

The gene calls are TRBV10-3 and TRBJ2-4; TRBD2 aligns across 10 bases. After removal of 0 bases from V and 3 bases from J, the junction contained 5 bases not matched to a gene. Germline V CDR1 and CDR2: ENHRY, SYGVKD. The CDR3 is 17 amino acids. CDR3 sequence (DNA): TGTGCCATCAGTGAGTCGAGCGGGGGGGTAAGCAAAAACATTCAGTACTTC. Encoded protein: CAISESSGGVSKNIQYF.

The V call is TRBV3-1 (or the pseudogene TRBV3-2), the J call TRBJ2-3; 9 nucleotides match TRBD2. The CDR3 is made up of 13 amino acids. Unmatched junction bases numbered 9, after V lost 2 bases and J lost 15 bases. Germline CDR1 and CDR2: LGHDT and YNNKEL (reference sequence). CDR3 in DNA: TGTGCCAGCAGCCAATTTCCGGGACTAGCTCTATATTTT. Its translation: CASSQFPGLALYF.

This chain links TRBV28 with TRBJ1-6; TRBD1 agrees at 8 bases. V was clipped by 3 bases and J by 8 bases; unmatched bases: 9. CDR3 length: 16 residues. Germline CDR1 reads MDHEN; CDR2 reads SYDVKM. The CDR3 DNA sequence: TGTGCCAGCAGTTTGCCTGCCGGACAGGGAGATTCACCCCTCCACTTT. As protein: CASSLPAGQGDSPLHF.

The J gene is TRBJ1-5, the V gene TRBV7-2; D gene unclear. CDR3 length: 17 residues. V lost 2 bases to trimming and J lost 5 bases, with 19 bases between them. CDR1 is SGHTA and CDR2 is FQGNSA in the germline V gene. The CDR3 here is CASSLSAGHMGDQPQHF. CDR3 DNA sequence: TGTGCCAGCAGCTTAAGTGCCGGCCATATGGGCGATCAGCCCCAGCATTTT. The variable domain in full, completed from reference TRBV7-2 and TRBJ1-5, reads GAGVSQSPSNKVTEKGKDVELRCDPISGHTALYWYRQSLGQGLEFLIYFQGNSAPDKSGLPSDRFSAERTGGSVSTLTIQRTQQEDSAVYLCASSLSAGHMGDQPQHFGDGTRLSIL.

The gene calls are TRBV5-6 and TRBJ2-7; D call uncertain. V lost 4 bases and J lost 3, with 8 bases in between. The CDR3 length is 12 residues. CDR1 and CDR2 from the germline V gene are SGHDT and YYEEEE. CDR3 DNA: TGTGCCAGCAGCATACAGCTCTACGAGCAGTACTTC. This gives the protein CASSIQLYEQYF.

V usage is TRBV7-2 and J usage is TRBJ1-6, with D perhaps matching TRBD1 (6 bases). CDR3 length: 13 amino acids. Per the germline V gene, CDR1 is SGHTA and CDR2 is FQGNSA. The ends were cut back, 6 bases at V and 9 bases at J, with 12 bases in the middle. In DNA form, the CDR3 reads TGTGCCAGCAGGTTCGACAGGTTTTCACCCCTCCACTTT. Translating gives CASRFDRFSPLHF.

The chain uses TRBV7-2 and TRBJ2-7; maybe TRBD2 (6 bases). The CDR3 has 13 residues. Germline values: CDR1 SGHTA, CDR2 FQGNSA. The V end was cut by 1 base, the J end by 5 bases, with 9 bases between. CDR3 amino acids: CASSLVGGDEQYF. The CDR3 DNA sequence: TGTGCCAGCAGCTTAGTGGGGGGTGACGAGCAGTACTTC.

This chain uses TRBV11-2 with TRBJ2-3; D is ambiguous. The length of the CDR3 is 15 residues. Germline CDR1 is SGHAT and CDR2 is FQNNGV. Trimming took 5 bases from V and 2 from J, leaving 14 bases between them. The DNA of the CDR3 is TGTGCCAGCAGCCCCCTAGTTAGGAACACAGATACGCAGTATTTT. Translation gives CASSPLVRNTDTQYF.

This chain uses TRBV4-3 with TRBJ2-5, with a weak D call TRBD2 (5 bases). Germline V gene data show CDR1 as LGHNA and CDR2 as YSLEER. The V gene lost 3 bases and the J gene lost 13 bases, with 15 bases spanning the gap. The CDR3 has 12 residues. The CDR3 region has the DNA TGCGCCAGCAGCCACGGGAAAGAGGCCATGTACTTC. Protein sequence: CASSHGKEAMYF.

V and J are TRBV7-9 and TRBJ2-2, with D hard to call. CDR1 is SEHNR and CDR2 is FQNEAQ in the germline V gene (reference sequence). The CDR3 sequence is 12 residues long. CDR3 DNA: TGTGTTATTGGGCGGAACACCGGGGAGCTGTTTTTT. Encoded protein: CVIGRNTGELFF.

The chain combines TRBV5-1 with TRBJ2-1; D is uncertain. The CDR3 runs to 14 residues. CDR1 and CDR2 from the germline V gene are SGHRS and YFSETQ. The V end lost 4 bases, the J end lost 4 bases, and 12 bases lay between the germline ends. DNA for the CDR3: TGCGCCAGCAGCAAGTCAACAGTTTACAATGAGCAGTTCTTC. It specifies CASSKSTVYNEQFF.

J is TRBJ1-1 and V is TRBV5-1; D is unresolved. This CDR3 is 13 amino acids long. Germline V gives CDR1 SGHRS, CDR2 YFSETQ. V was shortened by 4 bases and J by 0 bases, with 7 bases between the two germline ends. The CDR3: CASSPVLNTEAFF. The CDR3 nucleotides are TGCGCCAGCAGCCCAGTCTTGAACACTGAAGCTTTCTTT. The full variable domain, in which reference TRBV5-1 and TRBJ1-1 provide the parts outside the CDR3, is KAGVTQTPRYLIKTRGQQVTLSCSPISGHRSVSWYQQTPGQGLQFLFEYFSETQRNKGNFPGRFSGRQFSNSRSEMNVSTLELGDSALYLCASSPVLNTEAFFGQGTRLTVV.

CDR3 residues: CASSPRTLPTDTQYF. The DNA of the CDR3 is TGTGCCAGCAGCCCCCGGACACTGCCGACAGATACGCAGTATTTT. The V call is TRBV14, the J call TRBJ2-3; weak D call: TRBD1 (5 bases). CDR1 SGHDN and CDR2 FVKESK come from the germline V gene. CDR3 length: 15 amino acids. V shed 4 bases and J shed 3 bases, with 14 bases lying between them.

The chain is built from TRBV5-6 and TRBJ2-7; the match to TRBD1 covers 8 bases. This CDR3 region has 13 residues. Germline values: CDR1 SGHDT, CDR2 YYEEEE. V lost 1 base, J lost 7 bases, and 4 bases stayed unmatched. Here the CDR3 DNA reads TGTGCCAGCAGCTTGCCGACAGGGGAGGAGCAGTACTTC. Encoded protein: CASSLPTGEEQYF.

The chain has TRBV5-1 and TRBJ2-5; 9 nucleotides agree with TRBD1. Germline V gene data show CDR1 as SGHRS and CDR2 as YFSETQ. This CDR3 spans 17 amino acids. Unmatched junction bases numbered 13, after V lost 4 bases and J lost 3 bases. As DNA, the CDR3 is TGCGCCAGCAGCCGACCCTTCCCAGGGACAGGGAAAGAGACCCAGTACTTC. Translation: CASSRPFPGTGKETQYF.

The rearrangement links TRBV20-1 to TRBJ1-1; D is possibly TRBD1 (6 bases). The CDR3 has 11 residues. V dropped 5 bases and J dropped 6 bases, with 10 bases sitting between them. Germline V gives CDR1 DFQATT, CDR2 SNEGSKA (reference sequence). CDR3 sequence: CSAGQGPEAFF. Written as DNA, the CDR3 is TGCAGTGCTGGCCAGGGGCCTGAAGCTTTCTTT.

The chain has TRBV5-1 and TRBJ2-3; D may be TRBD1 (6 bases). The CDR3 extends over 15 amino acids. The germline V and J ends were trimmed by 4 bases and 3 bases, with 15 bases remaining between them. Looked up from germline, CDR1 is SGHRS and CDR2 is YFSETQ. The chain's CDR3 is CASSPQTGSTDTQYF. DNA for the CDR3: TGCGCCAGCAGCCCGCAAACAGGGTCAACAGATACGCAGTATTTT.

CDR3 amino acids: CATSDSDTGELFF. The DNA for the CDR3 is TGTGCCACCAGTGACTCGGACACCGGGGAGCTGTTTTTT. The chain couples TRBV24-1 to TRBJ2-2; no reliable D call. Trimming removed 4 bases at V and 3 bases at J, with 5 bases between. Germline assignment: CDR1 KGHDR and CDR2 SFDVKD. This CDR3 is built from 13 residues.

This clone is classed as medium-sized (0.01 to 0.1%). V and J are TRBV5-6 and TRBJ2-5, with TRBD2 identical over 7 bases. This CDR3 has 13 residues. Trimming cost V 4 bases and J 7 bases; bases outside gene matches: 7. Germline-derived CDR1 and CDR2 are SGHDT and YYEEEE. The CDR3 here is CASSPFGGGTQYF. CDR3 nucleotides: TGTGCCAGCAGCCCGTTTGGGGGGGGGACCCAGTACTTC.

The V gene is TRBV29-1, the J gene TRBJ2-5, with D possibly TRBD1 on 6 matching bases. Germline loops: CDR1 SQVTM, CDR2 ANQGSEA. Trimming cost V 4 bases and J 7 bases, with 10 bases left between them. This CDR3 has 11 residues. CDR3: CSVVQGLTQYF. Written as DNA, the CDR3 is TGCAGCGTTGTACAGGGTTTGACCCAGTACTTC.

The V and J genes are TRBV19 and TRBJ1-4; TRBD1 might be the D (5 bases). Per the germline V gene, CDR1 is LNHDA and CDR2 is SQIVND (reference sequence). The ends were cut back, 2 bases at V and 2 bases at J, with 9 bases in the middle. The CDR3 length is 15 residues. The chain's CDR3 is CASSIRGSTNEKLFF. The CDR3 bases are TGTGCCAGTAGTATACGGGGGTCGACTAATGAAAAACTGTTTTTT.